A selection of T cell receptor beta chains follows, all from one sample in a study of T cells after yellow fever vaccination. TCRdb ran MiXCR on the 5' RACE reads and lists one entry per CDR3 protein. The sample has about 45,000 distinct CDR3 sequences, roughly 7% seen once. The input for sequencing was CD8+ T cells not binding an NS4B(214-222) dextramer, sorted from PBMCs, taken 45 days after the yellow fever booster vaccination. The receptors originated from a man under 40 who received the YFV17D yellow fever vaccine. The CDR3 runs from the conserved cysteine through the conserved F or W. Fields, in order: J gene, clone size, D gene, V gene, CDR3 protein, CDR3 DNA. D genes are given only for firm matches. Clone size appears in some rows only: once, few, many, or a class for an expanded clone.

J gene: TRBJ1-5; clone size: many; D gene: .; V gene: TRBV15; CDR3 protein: CATSRGGGDQPQHF; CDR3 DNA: TGTGCCACCAGCAGAGGGGGGGGCGATCAGCCCCAGCATTTT
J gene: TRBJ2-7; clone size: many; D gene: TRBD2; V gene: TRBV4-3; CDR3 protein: CASSQALAGYEQYF; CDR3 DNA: TGCGCCAGCAGCCAAGCCCTAGCGGGATACGAGCAGTACTTC
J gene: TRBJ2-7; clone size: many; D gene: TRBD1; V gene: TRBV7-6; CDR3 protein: CASSTGTASYEQYF; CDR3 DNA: TGTGCCAGCAGCACTGGGACAGCTTCCTACGAGCAGTACTTC
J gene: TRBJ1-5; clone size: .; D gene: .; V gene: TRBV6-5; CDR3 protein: CASIFFGNQHQHF; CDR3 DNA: TGTGCCAGCATTTTCTTTGGCAATCAGCACCAGCATTTT
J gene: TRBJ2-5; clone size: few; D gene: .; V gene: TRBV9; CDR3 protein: CASSVGGKETQYF; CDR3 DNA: TGTGCCAGCAGCGTAGGAGGGAAAGAGACCCAGTACTTC
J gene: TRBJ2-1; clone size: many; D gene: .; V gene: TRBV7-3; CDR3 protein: CASSLIGAGPEQFF; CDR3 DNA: TGTGCCAGCAGCTTAATTGGGGCTGGGCCTGAGCAGTTCTTC
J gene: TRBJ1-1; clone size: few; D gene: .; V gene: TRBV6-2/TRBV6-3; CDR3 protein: CASSYSGRVSVFGMNTEAFF; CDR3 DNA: TGTGCCAGCAGTTACTCGGGCAGGGTGAGCGTATTTGGCATGAACACTGAAGCTTTCTTT
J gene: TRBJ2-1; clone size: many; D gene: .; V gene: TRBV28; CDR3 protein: CASRLPGSYNEQFF; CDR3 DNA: TGTGCCAGCAGGTTACCTGGCTCCTACAATGAGCAGTTCTTC
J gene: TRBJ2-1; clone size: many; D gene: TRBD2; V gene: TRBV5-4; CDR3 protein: CASSSGLADDNEQFF; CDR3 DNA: TGTGCCAGCAGCTCGGGACTAGCGGACGACAATGAGCAGTTCTTC
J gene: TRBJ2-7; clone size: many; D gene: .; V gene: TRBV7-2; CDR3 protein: CASSYYGSYEQYF; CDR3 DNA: TGTGCCAGCAGCTACTACGGCTCCTACGAGCAGTACTTC
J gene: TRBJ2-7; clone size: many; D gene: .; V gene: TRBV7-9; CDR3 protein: CASSRAQGLDEQYF; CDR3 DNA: TGTGCCAGCAGCCGCGCCCAGGGTCTCGACGAGCAGTACTTC
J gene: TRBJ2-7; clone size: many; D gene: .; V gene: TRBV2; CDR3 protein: CASSEGPTVF; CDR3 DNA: TGTGCCAGCAGTGAGGGCCCGACGGTCTTC
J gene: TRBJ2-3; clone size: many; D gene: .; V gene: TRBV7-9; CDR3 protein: CASSFTQTSLGDTQYF; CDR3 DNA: TGTGCCAGCAGCTTTACCCAGACTAGTTTGGGAGATACGCAGTATTTT
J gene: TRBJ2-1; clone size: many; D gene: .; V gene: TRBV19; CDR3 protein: CASIPPGVHNEQFF; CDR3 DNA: TGTGCCAGTATCCCCCCGGGAGTTCACAATGAGCAGTTCTTC
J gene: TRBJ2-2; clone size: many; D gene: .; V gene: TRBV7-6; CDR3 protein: CASSLGGGAGELFF; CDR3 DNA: TGTGCCAGCAGCTTAGGGGGGGGCGCCGGGGAGCTGTTTTTT
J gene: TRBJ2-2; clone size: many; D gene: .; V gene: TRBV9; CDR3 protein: CASSVVGYAAGELFF; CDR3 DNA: TGTGCCAGCAGCGTAGTAGGTTACGCCGCCGGGGAGCTGTTTTTT
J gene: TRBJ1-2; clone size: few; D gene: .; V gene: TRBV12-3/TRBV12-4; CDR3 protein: CASSFGDGYTF; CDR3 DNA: TGTGCCAGCAGTTTCGGGGATGGCTACACCTTC
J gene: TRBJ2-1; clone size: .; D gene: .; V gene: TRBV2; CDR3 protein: CTSSTILSRSYQYNEQFF; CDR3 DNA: TGTACCAGCAGTACGATTCTTTCTAGAAGCTACCAATACAATGAGCAGTTCTTC
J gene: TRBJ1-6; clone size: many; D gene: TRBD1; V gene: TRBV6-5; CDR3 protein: CASTDRDRGFYSPLHF; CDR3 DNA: TGTGCCAGCACAGACCGGGACAGGGGGTTCTATTCACCCCTCCACTTT
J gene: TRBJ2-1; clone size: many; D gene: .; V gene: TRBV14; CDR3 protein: CASSYGSGKQFF; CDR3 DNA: TGTGCCAGCAGCTACGGGTCCGGCAAGCAGTTCTTC
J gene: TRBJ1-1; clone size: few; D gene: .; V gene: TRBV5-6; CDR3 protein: CASSLIRDYTEAFF; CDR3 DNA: TGTGCCAGCAGCTTGATTCGGGATTACACTGAAGCTTTCTTT
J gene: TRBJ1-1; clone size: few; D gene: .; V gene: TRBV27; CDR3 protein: CASSFGVGNTEAFF; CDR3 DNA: TGTGCCAGCAGTTTCGGAGTCGGGAACACTGAAGCTTTCTTT
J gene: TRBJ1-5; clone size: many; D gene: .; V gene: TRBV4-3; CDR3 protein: CASSQDVWELQHF; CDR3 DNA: TGCGCCAGCAGCCAAGATGTTTGGGAGCTCCAGCATTTT
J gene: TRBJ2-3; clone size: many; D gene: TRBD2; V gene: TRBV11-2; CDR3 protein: CASSYLTSGRDTQYF; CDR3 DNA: TGTGCCAGCAGCTATCTAACTAGCGGGAGAGATACGCAGTATTTT
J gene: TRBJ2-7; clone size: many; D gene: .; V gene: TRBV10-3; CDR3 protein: CAIGRSSYEQYF; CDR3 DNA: TGTGCCATCGGCCGGAGCTCCTACGAGCAGTACTTC
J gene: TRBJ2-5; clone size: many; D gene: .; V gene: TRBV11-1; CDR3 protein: CASSQRRGPSLSSEETQYF; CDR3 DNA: TGTGCCAGCAGCCAAAGGCGGGGCCCATCCTTGTCCTCGGAGGAGACCCAGTACTTC
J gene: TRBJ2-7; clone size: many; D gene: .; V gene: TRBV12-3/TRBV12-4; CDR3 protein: CASRPGSYEQYF; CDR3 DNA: TGTGCCAGCAGGCCCGGGAGCTACGAGCAGTACTTC
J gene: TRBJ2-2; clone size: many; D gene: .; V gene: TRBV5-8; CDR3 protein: CASSSDRQLNTGELFF; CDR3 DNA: TGTGCCAGCAGCTCGGATCGGCAGTTAAACACCGGGGAGCTGTTTTTT
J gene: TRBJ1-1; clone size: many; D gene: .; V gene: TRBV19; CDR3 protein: CASNNWGGTEAFF; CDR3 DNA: TGTGCCAGTAATAATTGGGGGGGAACTGAAGCTTTCTTT
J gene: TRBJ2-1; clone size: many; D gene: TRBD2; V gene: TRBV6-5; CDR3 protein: CASSYSVTPGGKQFF; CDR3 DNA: TGTGCCAGCAGTTACTCGGTTACCCCCGGGGGGAAGCAGTTCTTC
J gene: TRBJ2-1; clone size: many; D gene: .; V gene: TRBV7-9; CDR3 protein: CASSGRDYNEQFF; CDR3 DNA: TGTGCCAGCAGCGGCAGGGACTACAATGAGCAGTTCTTC
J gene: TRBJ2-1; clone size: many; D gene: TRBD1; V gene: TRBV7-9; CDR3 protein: CASSLETGQGSAEQFF; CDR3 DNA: TGTGCCAGCAGCTTAGAAACGGGACAGGGGTCTGCTGAGCAGTTCTTC
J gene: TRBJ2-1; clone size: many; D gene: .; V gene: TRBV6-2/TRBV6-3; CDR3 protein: CASSIPGGFNEQFF; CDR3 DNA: TGTGCCAGCAGTATCCCCGGGGGTTTCAATGAGCAGTTCTTC
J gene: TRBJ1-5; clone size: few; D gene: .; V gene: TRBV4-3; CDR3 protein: CASSPTHLSNQPQHF; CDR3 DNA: TGCGCCAGCAGCCCCACACATCTTAGCAATCAGCCCCAGCATTTT
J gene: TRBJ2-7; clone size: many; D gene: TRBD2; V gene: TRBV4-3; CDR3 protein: CASSQVLAGGTLEQYF; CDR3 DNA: TGCGCCAGCAGCCAAGTCCTAGCGGGAGGGACTCTCGAGCAGTACTTC
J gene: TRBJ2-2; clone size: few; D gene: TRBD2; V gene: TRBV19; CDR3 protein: CASTMVAGVTGELFF; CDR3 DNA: TGTGCCAGTACCATGGTAGCGGGAGTAACCGGGGAGCTGTTTTTT
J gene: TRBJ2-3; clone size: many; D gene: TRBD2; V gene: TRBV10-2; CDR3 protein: CASSLVSGTDTQYF; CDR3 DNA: TGCGCCAGCAGCCTGGTTAGCGGGACAGATACGCAGTATTTT
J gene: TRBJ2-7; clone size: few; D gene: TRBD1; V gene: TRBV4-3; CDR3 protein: CASSQEPGTGGYEQYF; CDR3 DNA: TGCGCCAGCAGCCAAGAGCCCGGGACAGGGGGCTACGAGCAGTACTTC
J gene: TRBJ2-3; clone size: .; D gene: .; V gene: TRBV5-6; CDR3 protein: CASSPGEETDTQYF; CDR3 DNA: TGTGCCAGCAGCCCCGGCGAAGAGACAGATACGCAGTATTTT
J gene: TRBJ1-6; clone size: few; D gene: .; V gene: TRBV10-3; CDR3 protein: CAISESGQGYNSPLHF; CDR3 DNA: TGTGCCATCAGTGAGTCCGGGCAGGGCTATAATTCACCCCTCCACTTT
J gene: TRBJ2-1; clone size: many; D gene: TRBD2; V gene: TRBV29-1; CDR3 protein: CSVKSGRAYNEQFF; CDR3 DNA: TGCAGCGTTAAGAGCGGGAGGGCCTACAATGAGCAGTTCTTC
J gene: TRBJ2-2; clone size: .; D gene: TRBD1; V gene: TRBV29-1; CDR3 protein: CSVDRGDTGELFF; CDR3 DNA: TGCAGCGTGGACAGGGGAGATACCGGGGAGCTGTTTTTT
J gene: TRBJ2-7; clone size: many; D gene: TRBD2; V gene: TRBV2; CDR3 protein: CASTSHGTSVYEQYF; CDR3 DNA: TGTGCCAGCACCTCCCACGGGACTAGTGTCTACGAGCAGTACTTC
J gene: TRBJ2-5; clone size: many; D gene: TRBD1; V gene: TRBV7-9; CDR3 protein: CASSRTDRAGETQYF; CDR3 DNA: TGTGCCAGCAGCCGCACCGACAGGGCGGGAGAGACCCAGTACTTC
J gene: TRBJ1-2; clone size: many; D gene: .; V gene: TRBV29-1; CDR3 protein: CSVEGRGNYGYTF; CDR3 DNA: TGCAGCGTTGAAGGAAGGGGGAACTATGGCTACACCTTC
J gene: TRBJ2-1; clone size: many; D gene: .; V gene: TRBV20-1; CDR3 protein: CSAGRQDGNEQFF; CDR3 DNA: TGCAGTGCTGGGCGGCAGGACGGCAATGAGCAGTTCTTC
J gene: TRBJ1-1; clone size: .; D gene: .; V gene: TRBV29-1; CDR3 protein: CSALTPPSDTEAFF; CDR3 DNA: TGCAGCGCTCTCACACCTCCGAGTGACACTGAAGCTTTCTTT
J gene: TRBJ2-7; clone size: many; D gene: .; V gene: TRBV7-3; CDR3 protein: CASSPGPSYEQYF; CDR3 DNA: TGTGCCAGCAGCCCGGGACCTTCCTACGAGCAGTACTTC
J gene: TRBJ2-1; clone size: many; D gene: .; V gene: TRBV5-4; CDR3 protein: CASSFPGTASYNEQFF; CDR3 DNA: TGTGCCAGCAGCTTCCCCGGGACTGCTAGCTACAATGAGCAGTTCTTC
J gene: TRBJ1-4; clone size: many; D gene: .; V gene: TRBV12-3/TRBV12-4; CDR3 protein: CASGRENEKLFF; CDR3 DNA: TGTGCCAGCGGACGCGAAAATGAAAAACTGTTTTTT
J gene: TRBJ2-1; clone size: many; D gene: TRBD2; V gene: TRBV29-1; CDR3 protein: CSAGGAGIYNEQFF; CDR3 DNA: TGCAGCGCCGGGGGGGCCGGGATCTACAATGAGCAGTTCTTC
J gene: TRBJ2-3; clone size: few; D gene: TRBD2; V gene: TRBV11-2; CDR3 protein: CASSLRDLGTSGPQLLTQYF; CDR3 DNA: TGTGCCAGCAGCTTGAGGGACCTAGGGACTAGCGGACCCCAACTACTTACGCAGTATTTT
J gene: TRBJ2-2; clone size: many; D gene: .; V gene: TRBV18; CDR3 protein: CASSPPSTISGELFF; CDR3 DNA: TGTGCCAGCTCACCACCGTCTACGATTTCCGGGGAGCTGTTTTTT
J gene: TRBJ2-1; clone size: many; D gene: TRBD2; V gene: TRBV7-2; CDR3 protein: CASSFWPSGSDEQFF; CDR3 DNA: TGTGCCAGCAGCTTTTGGCCTAGCGGGAGTGATGAGCAGTTCTTC
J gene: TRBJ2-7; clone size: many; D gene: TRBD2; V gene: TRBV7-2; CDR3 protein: CASSTSGGSYEQYF; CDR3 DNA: TGTGCCAGCAGTACTAGCGGGGGCTCCTACGAGCAGTACTTC
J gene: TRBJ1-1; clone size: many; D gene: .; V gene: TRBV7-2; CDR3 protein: CASSFDVNTEAFF; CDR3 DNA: TGTGCCAGCAGCTTTGACGTGAACACTGAAGCTTTCTTT
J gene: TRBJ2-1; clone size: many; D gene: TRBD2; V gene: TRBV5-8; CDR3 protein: CASSLVWRGAYNEQFF; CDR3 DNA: TGTGCCAGCAGCTTGGTCTGGCGGGGGGCCTACAATGAGCAGTTCTTC